This T cell receptor beta chain was sequenced for a study of blood T cell repertoires in COVID-19. About the research overall: The origin of the acute and convalescent COVID-19 samples was the United States, Italy and Spain. The analysed material was cDNA or gDNA that came from T cells, B-cell-depleted T cells, or PBMCs.

Source study methods: Reference gene primer amplification in the assay estimated nucleated cell counts. Clones were sequenced by immunoSEQ multiplex PCR, and TCRdb holds only the in-frame ones, with some missing. That table is the source of V, J and clone size, and D and trimming were worked out from the DNA. The sample records 120,000 or so clones, approximately 81% being singletons. Germline lookup yields CDR1 SGHTA and CDR2 FQGNSA. V lost 6 bases, J lost 2 bases, and 10 bases lay in between. This CDR3 spans 13 amino acids. The TCR sequence derives from a woman in her forties or fifties with acute or convalescent COVID-19. The V gene is TRBV7-2, the J gene TRBJ1-2, with a tentative D call TRBD1 (6 bases). The sequenced sample was peripheral blood. Here the CDR3 DNA reads TGTGCCAGCAGTCGGACAGAAAACTATGGCTACACCTTC. This gives the protein CASSRTENYGYTF. Supplemented by reference TRBV7-2 and TRBJ1-2, the full variable domain reads GAGVSQSPSNKVTEKGKDVELRCDPISGHTALYWYRQSLGQGLEFLIYFQGNSAPDKSGLPSDRFSAERTGGSVSTLTIQRTQQEDSAVYLCASSRTENYGYTFGSGTRLTVV.